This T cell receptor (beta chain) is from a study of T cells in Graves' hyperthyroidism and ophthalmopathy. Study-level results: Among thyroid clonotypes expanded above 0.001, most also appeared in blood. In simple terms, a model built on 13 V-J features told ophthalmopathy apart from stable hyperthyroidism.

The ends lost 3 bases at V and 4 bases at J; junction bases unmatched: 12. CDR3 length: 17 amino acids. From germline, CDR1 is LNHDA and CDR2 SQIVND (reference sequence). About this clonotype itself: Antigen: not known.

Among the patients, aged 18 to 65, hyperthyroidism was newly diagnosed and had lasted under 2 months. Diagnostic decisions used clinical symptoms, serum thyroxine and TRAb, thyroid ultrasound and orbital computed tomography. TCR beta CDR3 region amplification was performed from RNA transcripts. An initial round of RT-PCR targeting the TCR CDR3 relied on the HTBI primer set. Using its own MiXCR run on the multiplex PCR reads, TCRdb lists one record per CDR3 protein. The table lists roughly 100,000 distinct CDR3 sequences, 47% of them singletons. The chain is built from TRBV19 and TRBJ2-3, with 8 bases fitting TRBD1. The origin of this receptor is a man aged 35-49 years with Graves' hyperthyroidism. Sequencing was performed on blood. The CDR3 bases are TGTGCCAGTAGTATGGCGGACAGGGTTTGGGCGGCAGATACGCAGTATTTT. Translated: CASSMADRVWAADTQYF.